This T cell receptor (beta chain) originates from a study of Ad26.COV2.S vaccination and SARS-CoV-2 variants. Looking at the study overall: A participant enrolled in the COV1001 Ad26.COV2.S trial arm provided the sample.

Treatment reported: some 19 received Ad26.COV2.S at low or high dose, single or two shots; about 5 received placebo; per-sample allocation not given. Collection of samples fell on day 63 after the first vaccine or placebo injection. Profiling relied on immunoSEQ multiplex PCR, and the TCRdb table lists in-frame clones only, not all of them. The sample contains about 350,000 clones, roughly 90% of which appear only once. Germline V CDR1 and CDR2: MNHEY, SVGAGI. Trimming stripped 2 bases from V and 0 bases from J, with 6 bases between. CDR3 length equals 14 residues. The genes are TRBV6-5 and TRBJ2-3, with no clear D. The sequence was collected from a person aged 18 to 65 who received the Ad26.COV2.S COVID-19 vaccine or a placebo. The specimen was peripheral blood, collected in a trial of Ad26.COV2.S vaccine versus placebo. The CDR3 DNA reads TGTGCCAGCAGTTACGCACTTAGCACAGATACGCAGTATTTT. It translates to CASSYALSTDTQYF.